The present TCR beta chain was sequenced within a study of T cell changes during pregnancy in multiple sclerosis. Trimming removed 3 bases from V and 11 bases from J; junction bases left unmatched: 7. Germline-derived CDR1 and CDR2 are LGHNA and YNFKEQ. The CDR3 has 13 residues. Only in-frame clones appear in the TCRdb table, and some are missing; sequencing was by immunoSEQ multiplex PCR. The sample records approximately 37,000 clones, roughly 84% being singletons. The specimen was CD8+ T cells from peripheral blood mononuclear cells, collected in the first trimester of pregnancy. This chain joins TRBV4-2 and TRBJ1-1; 9 bases are shared with TRBD1. This sequence was found in a female donor with multiple sclerosis, enrolled in a pregnancy study. For the CDR3, the DNA is TGTGCCAGCAGCCAGACCGGGACAGGGAACGCTTTCTTT. This gives the protein CASSQTGTGNAFF.